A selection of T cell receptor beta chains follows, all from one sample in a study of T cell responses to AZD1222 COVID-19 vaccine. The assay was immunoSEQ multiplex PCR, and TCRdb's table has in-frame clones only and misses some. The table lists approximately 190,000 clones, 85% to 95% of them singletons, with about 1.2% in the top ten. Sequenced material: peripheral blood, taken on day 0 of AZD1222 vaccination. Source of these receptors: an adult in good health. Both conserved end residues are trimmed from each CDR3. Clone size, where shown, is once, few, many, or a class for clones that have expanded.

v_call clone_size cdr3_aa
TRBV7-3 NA ASSLSGGASDTQY
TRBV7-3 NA ASRLGLAGEQF
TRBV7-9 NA ASSRGLETQY
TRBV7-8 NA ASSTGQPGANVLT
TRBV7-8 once ASSSFRDTGNTIY
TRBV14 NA ASSQQGGPYGQY
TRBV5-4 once ASTFGGPQGNTIY
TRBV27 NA ASSSDGTPFSNQPQH
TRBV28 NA ASTSRGGYT
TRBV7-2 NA ASSPGQVYGYT
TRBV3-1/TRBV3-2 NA ASSQDLSGRNSPLH
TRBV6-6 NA ASSYSMAEPSQPQH
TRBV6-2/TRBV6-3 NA ASSYAQEYNKQF
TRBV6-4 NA TTRGSGGYEQY
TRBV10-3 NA AIIPDLRSGTEAF
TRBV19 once ASSAQASGGNYEQY
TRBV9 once ASSPAGGYNSPLH
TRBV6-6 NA ASSTQGEKAF
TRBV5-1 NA ASSLEGVMNTEAF
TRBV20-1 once SASGVYGYT
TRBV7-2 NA ASSFRRSIDEQF
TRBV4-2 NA ASSQGLAGLSTDTQY
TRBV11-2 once ASSRNRDTYNSPLH
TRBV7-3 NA ASSLLASSSGNTIY
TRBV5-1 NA ASSLGLGEITDTQY
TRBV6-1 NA ASSEARQGSWPQH
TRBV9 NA ASSPGTGWNEKLF